These 21 T cell receptor beta chains originate from one sample sequenced in a study of blood T cells in healthy people across ages (dated by TCRdb to the mid-2010s). Preparation of the library involved 5' RACE. Instrument used: Illumina HiSeq 2500. A second PCR of about 7 to 12 cycles was run with a J-beta primer mix and a sample-barcoded 5' primer. In TCRdb, the public reads were trimmed at Q25 with fastp and aligned with MiXCR, with productive beta chains retained. One record per CDR3 amino acid sequence lists the most common genes and DNA. The sample has about 720,000 distinct CDR3 sequences on record, roughly 20% of them singletons. Of the sample, under 25% falls within the top ten clones. The sample comprised blood. The receptors come from an older man in good health.

This clonotype was observed a few times. The rearrangement joins TRBV20-1 to TRBJ1-2; TRBD1 agrees at 7 bases. Germline CDR1 DFQATT, CDR2 SNEGSKA (reference sequence). Unmatched junction bases numbered 3, after V lost 1 base and J lost 1 base. This CDR3 spans 14 amino acids. The CDR3 coding sequence is TGCAGTGCTAGAGGCGGGGACAGTAACTATGGCTACACCTTC. It translates to CSARGGDSNYGYTF.

The CDR3 coding sequence is TGTGCCTGGTCAGAGACGGATTATGGCTACACCTTC. As protein: CAWSETDYGYTF. The rearrangement joins TRBV30 to TRBJ1-2; D ambiguous. V dropped 5 bases and J dropped 5 bases, with 12 bases sitting between them. This CDR3 contains 12 residues. In germline, CDR1 is GTSNPN, CDR2 SVGIG (reference sequence).

This clonotype came up a few times. The chain employs TRBV10-3 and TRBJ2-7; 8 bases line up with TRBD1. Trimming took 6 bases from V and 3 from J; bases not matched to a gene: 4. The CDR3 has 13 amino acids. Germline CDR1 is ENHRY and CDR2 is SYGVKD. This CDR3 reads CAIRDRAGYEQYF. The CDR3 DNA sequence: TGTGCCATCAGGGACAGGGCTGGCTACGAGCAGTACTTC.

This clonotype was seen a few times. V is TRBV7-6 and J is TRBJ2-7; tentative D call: TRBD1 (6 bases). This CDR3 has 13 residues. The V end lost 5 bases, the J end lost 3 bases, and 11 bases lay between the germline ends. Germline CDR1 is SGHVS and CDR2 is FNYEAQ. DNA of the CDR3: TGTGCCAGCAGCCCTGGGGGCGACTACGAGCAGTACTTC. Residues: CASSPGGDYEQYF.

The J gene is TRBJ1-5, the V gene TRBV20-1; D call uncertain. Germline CDR1 and CDR2: DFQATT and SNEGSKA (reference sequence). The CDR3 totals 17 residues. Between the trimmed V and J ends, which lost 2 bases and 1 base, there was a span of 18 bases. The CDR3 loop reads CSARRYAVGESNQPQHF. The CDR3 DNA sequence: TGCAGTGCTAGAAGGTACGCGGTGGGAGAGAGCAATCAGCCCCAGCATTTT.

The chain links TRBV5-1 to TRBJ1-1; D might be TRBD1 (5 bases). The CDR3 extends over 15 amino acids. Germline-derived CDR1 and CDR2 are SGHRS and YFSETQ. Trimming took 0 bases from V and 7 from J, leaving 16 bases between them. CDR3 DNA sequence: TGCGCCAGCAGCTTGGGGGACGGCCGCCGTGATGAAGCTTTCTTT. Translated: CASSLGDGRRDEAFF.

This clonotype has more than one count but fewer than ten. V and J are TRBV11-2 and TRBJ2-1; D unclear. The CDR3 contains 13 residues. Germline V gene lookup returns CDR1 SGHAT and CDR2 FQNNGV. The germline V and J ends were trimmed by 5 bases and 5 bases, with 10 bases remaining between them. In nucleotides, the CDR3 is TGTGCCAGCAGCGAAGGACCGAACAATGAGCAGTTCTTC. Translating gives CASSEGPNNEQFF.

This clonotype turned up a few times. The V gene is TRBV5-6, the J gene TRBJ2-1; D may be TRBD2 (6 bases). Germline loops: CDR1 SGHDT, CDR2 YYEEEE. The germline V and J ends were trimmed by 0 bases and 10 bases, with 17 bases remaining between them. The CDR3 has 15 residues. The DNA of the CDR3 is TGTGCCAGCAGCTTGGATTCGGGGGACCAGCGGGAGCAGTTCTTC. It is translated as CASSLDSGDQREQFF.

This clonotype was found many times. The chain links TRBV11-2 to TRBJ2-4; 8 nucleotides line up with TRBD2. V lost 4 bases and J lost 0; bases outside the gene matches: 14. The CDR3 sequence is 19 residues long. Germline assignment: CDR1 SGHAT and CDR2 FQNNGV. Here the CDR3 DNA reads TGTGCCAGCAGCTATCCTGAGGACCCCGGGAGGGGAGCCAAAAACATTCAGTACTTC. It codes for CASSYPEDPGRGAKNIQYF. Full variable domain (outside the CDR3, taken from reference TRBV11-2 and TRBJ2-4): EAGVAQSPRYKIIEKRQSVAFWCNPISGHATLYWYQQILGQGPKLLIQFQNNGVVDDSQLPKDRFSAERLKGVDSTLKIQPAKLEDSAVYLCASSYPEDPGRGAKNIQYFGAGTRLSVL.

This sequence joins TRBV6-6 and TRBJ1-1; 7 nucleotides match TRBD1. V shed 8 bases, J shed 3 bases, and the junction held 9 bases outside the gene matches. From germline, CDR1 is MNHNY and CDR2 SVGAGI (reference sequence). The CDR3 sequence is 14 residues long. The CDR3 coding sequence is TGTGCCAGCGGGTATACAGGGGCCTACACTGAAGCTTTCTTT. Amino acid sequence: CASGYTGAYTEAFF.

This clonotype was detected a few times. This chain joins TRBV3-1 and TRBJ2-7, with D perhaps assigned TRBD1 or TRBD2 (5 bases each). V shed 4 bases and J shed 2 bases, with 15 bases lying between them. The germline V gene has CDR1 LGHDT and CDR2 YNNKEL (reference sequence). The CDR3 is 15 residues long. Here the CDR3 DNA reads TGTGCCAGCAGCCCCTACGGGGCAGGACCCTACGAGCAGTACTTC. Protein product: CASSPYGAGPYEQYF.

This clonotype has more than one count but fewer than ten. The chain joins TRBV20-1 to TRBJ2-3, with TRBD2 identical over 10 bases. The CDR3 length is 15 residues. The germline V gene encodes CDR1 DFQATT and CDR2 SNEGSKA (reference sequence). Trimming at V came to 3 bases and at J to 3 bases, leaving 6 bases not matched to a gene. The CDR3 is CSASRTAGGTDTQYF. The CDR3 DNA follows: TGCAGTGCTAGTCGGACAGCGGGGGGGACAGATACGCAGTATTTT.

A few counts support this clonotype. The chain has TRBV12-3 or TRBV12-4 and TRBJ2-4, with unresolved D. V gave up 6 bases and J gave up 0 bases, with 9 bases separating them. The CDR3 has 14 amino acids. The CDR3 loop is CASRRTVAKNIQYF. The DNA of the CDR3 is TGTGCCAGCAGACGGACGGTAGCCAAAAACATTCAGTACTTC.

This clonotype was seen only a few times. This chain joins TRBV28 and TRBJ2-3, with 9 bases identical to TRBD2. V shed 5 bases, J shed 5 bases, and the junction held 11 bases outside the gene matches. This CDR3 comprises 16 residues. Germline loops: CDR1 MDHEN, CDR2 SYDVKM. The CDR3 is CASSGIGAGGRDTQYF. In DNA, the CDR3 is TGTGCCAGCAGTGGGATAGGAGCGGGGGGAAGAGATACGCAGTATTTT.

Only one count was recorded for this clonotype. The chain recombines TRBV28 with TRBJ2-4; TRBD1 might be the D (6 bases). CDR1 is MDHEN, CDR2 SYDVKM, per germline. The CDR3 has 15 residues. Between the trimmed V and J ends, which lost 5 bases and 6 bases, there was a span of 17 bases. The CDR3 DNA reads as TGTGCCAGCAGTCCCACAGGGAAAGTTTTAAACATTCAGTACTTC. Translating it yields CASSPTGKVLNIQYF. The entire variable domain, with the rest obtained from reference TRBV28 and TRBJ2-4, is as follows: DVKVTQSSRYLVKRTGEKVFLECVQDMDHENMFWYRQDPGLGLRLIYFSYDVKMKEKGDIPEGYSVSREKKERFSLILESASTNQTSMYLCASSPTGKVLNIQYFGAGTRLSVL.

The rearrangement uses TRBV7-9 and TRBJ2-5; tentative D call: TRBD1 (7 bases). The V end lost 6 bases, the J end lost 4 bases, and 18 bases lay between the germline ends. Germline CDR1 SEHNR, CDR2 FQNEAQ (reference sequence). CDR3 length: 15 amino acids. CDR3 protein: CASRQGQIGGETQYF. The CDR3 nucleotides read TGTGCCAGCAGACAGGGACAGATCGGGGGAGAGACCCAGTACTTC. The full variable domain, completed using reference TRBV7-9 and TRBJ2-5, is DTGVSQNPRHKITKRGQNVTFRCDPISEHNRLYWYRQTLGQGPEFLTYFQNEAQLEKSRLLSDRFSAERPKGSFSTLEIQRTEQGDSAMYLCASRQGQIGGETQYFGPGTRLLVL.

Regarding this clonotype: An end of the junction does not agree with germline; a read error may underlie this. The rearrangement joins TRBV19 to TRBJ2-3; 8 nucleotides align to TRBD1. This CDR3 spans 15 amino acids. Germline CDR1 and CDR2: LNHDA and SQIVND (reference sequence). The CDR3 sequence: CASSIGQGFSDTQCF. The CDR3 DNA reads TGTGCCAGTAGTATAGGACAGGGGTTTAGTGATACGCAGTGTTTT.

V is TRBV4-1 and J is TRBJ1-4; no firm D call. The CDR3 spans 16 residues. The V and J ends lost 1 base and 7 bases respectively, with 16 bases between them. The V gene's germline CDR1 is MGHRA and CDR2 YSYEKL. CDR3 amino acids: CASSQVVGLPIEKLFF. The DNA for the CDR3 is TGCGCCAGCAGCCAAGTTGTTGGGCTCCCGATTGAAAAACTGTTTTTT.

The table lists this clonotype with a few counts. The gene calls are TRBV3-1 and TRBJ1-1; maybe TRBD1 (6 bases). The CDR3 consists of 15 residues. V shed 4 bases and J shed 5 bases, with 17 bases lying between them. Germline V gene data show CDR1 as LGHDT and CDR2 as YNNKEL (reference sequence). DNA for the CDR3: TGTGCCAGCAGCCCCTTGGGGGGCCTTTGGACTGAAGCTTTCTTT. Encoded protein: CASSPLGGLWTEAFF. The variable domain in full, completed from reference TRBV3-1 and TRBJ1-1, reads DTAVSQTPKYLVTQMGNDKSIKCEQNLGHDTMYWYKQDSKKFLKIMFSYNNKELIINETVPNRFSPKSPDKAHLNLHINSLELGDSAVYFCASSPLGGLWTEAFFGQGTRLTVV.

This clonotype appeared many times. This rearrangement joins TRBV7-6 to TRBJ1-4; D call uncertain. Germline CDR1 reads SGHVS; CDR2 reads FNYEAQ. The V gene lost 1 base and the J gene lost 8 bases, with 8 bases spanning the gap. This CDR3 has 13 amino acids. The CDR3 region is CASSLVFREKLFF. The DNA for the CDR3 is TGTGCCAGCAGCTTAGTTTTTCGGGAAAAACTGTTTTTT.

This clonotype has a count of ten or more. CDR3 bases: TGTGCCAGCAGTTTCGTCGGGGAGCCCACAGATACGCAGTATTTT. Translating it yields CASSFVGEPTDTQYF. This chain joins TRBV28 and TRBJ2-3, with D perhaps TRBD2 (5 bases). Germline CDR1 and CDR2: MDHEN and SYDVKM. The CDR3 has 15 amino acids. Trimming stripped 3 bases from V and 2 bases from J, with 12 bases between.